One and the same sample provided the 7 T cell receptor beta chains below, sequenced in a study of siplizumab effects on memory and regulatory T cells. Profiling relied on immunoSEQ multiplex PCR, and the TCRdb table lists in-frame clones only, not all of them. The sample carries over 100,000 clones, around 95% recorded once. The sequenced sample was non-Treg CD4+ T cells sorted from blood. These receptors came from a human donor in good health.

The rearrangement links TRBV7-3 to TRBJ1-2; D is unresolved. CDR1 SGHTA and CDR2 FQGTGA come from the germline V gene. Trimming cost V 5 bases and J 4 bases, with 11 bases left between them. The CDR3 runs 13 residues. CDR3 sequence (DNA): TGTGCCAGCAGCCCCGACTACGGCTATGGCTACACCTTC. Its translation: CASSPDYGYGYTF.

The chain recombines TRBV25-1 with TRBJ1-2; TRBD1 agrees at 12 bases. The CDR3 length is 17 residues. V was pared by 3 bases and J by 1 base, with 6 bases of the junction left unmatched. Germline V gene sequence: CDR1 MGHDK, CDR2 SYGVNS. CDR3 bases: TGTGCCAGCAGTGATCCGGGACAGGGGGCGAATAACTATGGCTACACCTTC. Encoded protein: CASSDPGQGANNYGYTF.

This clone was found a few times. The V gene is TRBV28, the J gene TRBJ1-6, with D tentatively TRBD1 (5 bases). The CDR3 sequence is 12 residues long. V was clipped by 5 bases and J by 9 bases, with 8 bases between them. CDR1 is MDHEN and CDR2 is SYDVKM in the germline V gene. DNA for the CDR3: TGTGCCAGCAGTCTGACAGTTTCACCCCTCCACTTT. The encoded protein is CASSLTVSPLHF. Full variable domain (remainder filled in from reference TRBV28 and TRBJ1-6): DVKVTQSSRYLVKRTGEKVFLECVQDMDHENMFWYRQDPGLGLRLIYFSYDVKMKEKGDIPEGYSVSREKKERFSLILESASTNQTSMYLCASSLTVSPLHFGNGTRLTVT.

The count of this clone is one. The chain has TRBV7-3 and TRBJ1-2, with D uncertain. Germline CDR1 SGHTA, CDR2 FQGTGA. CDR3 length equals 13 residues. The V and J ends lost 3 bases and 7 bases respectively, with 12 bases between them. The CDR3 DNA is TGTGCCAGCAGCTTGACTCACCAGGCTGGCTACACCTTC. It is translated as CASSLTHQAGYTF. Supplemented by reference TRBV7-3 and TRBJ1-2, the full variable domain reads GAGVSQTPSNKVTEKGKYVELRCDPISGHTALYWYRQSLGQGPEFLIYFQGTGAADDSGLPNDRFFAVRPEGSVSTLKIQRTERGDSAVYLCASSLTHQAGYTFGSGTRLTVV.

This rearrangement joins TRBV5-5 to TRBJ1-2, with 7 bases identical to TRBD1. The J segment lost 8 bases and the V segment lost 1 base, leaving 8 bases of the junction unmatched. The CDR3 spans 14 residues. The germline CDR1 and CDR2 sequences are SGHKS and YYEKEE (reference sequence). This chain's CDR3 is CASSLTQGYRGYTF. The CDR3 nucleotides are TGTGCCAGCAGCTTGACACAGGGGTACCGCGGCTACACCTTC.

The rearrangement links TRBV6-1 to TRBJ1-5; D might be TRBD1 (5 bases). V was pared by 3 bases and J by 0 bases, with 12 bases between. This CDR3 has 16 amino acids. Germline CDR1 MNHNS, CDR2 SASEGT. The CDR3: CASSEGQGYSNQPQHF. The CDR3 DNA reads as TGTGCCAGCAGTGAGGGGCAGGGTTATAGCAATCAGCCCCAGCATTTT.

The J gene is TRBJ1-2, the V gene TRBV21-1; the table assigns TRBD1, which was not confirmed against the DNA. TRBV21-1 is marked as a pseudogene. The CDR3 sequence is 22 residues long. DNA of the CDR3: TGTGCCAGCAGCAAGGGGTGCGAACGCCCACCGGGACACAAAGGGCATAACTATGGCTACACCTTC. This sequence encodes CASSKGCERPPGHKGHNYGYTF.